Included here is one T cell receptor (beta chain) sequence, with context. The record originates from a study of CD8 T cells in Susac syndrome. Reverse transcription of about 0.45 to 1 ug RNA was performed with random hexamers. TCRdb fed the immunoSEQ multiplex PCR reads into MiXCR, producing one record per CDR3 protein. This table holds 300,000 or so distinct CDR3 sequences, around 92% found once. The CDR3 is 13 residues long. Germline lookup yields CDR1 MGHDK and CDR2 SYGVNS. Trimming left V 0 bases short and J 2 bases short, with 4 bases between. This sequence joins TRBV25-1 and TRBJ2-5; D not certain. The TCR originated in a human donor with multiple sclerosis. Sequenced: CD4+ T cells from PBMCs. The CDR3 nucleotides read TGTGCCAGCAGTGAATATGGGCAAGAGACCCAGTACTTC. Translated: CASSEYGQETQYF. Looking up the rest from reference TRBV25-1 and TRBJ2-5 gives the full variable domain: EADIYQTPRYLVIGTGKKITLECSQTMGHDKMYWYQQDPGMELHLIHYSYGVNSTEKGDLSSESTVSRIRTEHFPLTLESARPSHTSQYLCASSEYGQETQYFGPGTRLLVL.